This TCR beta chain was sequenced during a study of T cell repertoires in ileal Crohn's disease. Study as a whole: Biopsies of the neoterminal ileum at postoperative colonoscopy form M6 samples.

The CDR3 contains 16 residues. The V segment lost 0 bases and the J segment 1 base; nucleotides outside the gene matches: 5. Germline CDR1 and CDR2: SGHNT and YYREEE (reference sequence). Study results and limitations: Mucosal expansions were suggested to be mainly CD8 T cells.

Comment on this clone: Antigen: not known.

Sequencing was performed with immunoSEQ multiplex PCR; in TCRdb, only in-frame clones are kept and a portion is missing. The sample holds 8,500 to 13,000 clones, 70% to 90% seen once. Time point here: neoterminal ileum biopsy at postoperative endoscopy, about 6 months after surgery. Sequenced: ileal tissue. The sequence derives from an adult with Crohn's disease. The V call is TRBV5-4, the J call TRBJ2-5; 8 nucleotides line up with TRBD1. CDR3 in amino acids: CASSLDGTGVQETQYF. The CDR3 DNA reads as TGTGCCAGCAGCTTGGACGGGACAGGAGTCCAAGAGACCCAGTACTTC.